This TCR beta chain was recorded in a study of metastatic and nonmetastatic thyroid tumors. TCRdb re-analyzed the PCR reads through MiXCR. The profile shows around 31,000 clones, around 23% of them singletons. All patients reached thyroid surgery having received no treatment beforehand. V lost 0 bases and J 2 bases, leaving 18 bases between the germline ends. The CDR3 is made up of 17 amino acids. Germline V gives CDR1 SGHNT, CDR2 YYREEE (reference sequence). This clone has only a few counts. V gene TRBV5-4 combines with J gene TRBJ2-7; D possibly corresponds to TRBD2 (6 bases). This TCR came from a male donor with papillary thyroid cancer or a benign thyroid nodule (not recorded which). Some clones in this sample may be carry-over from other donors' samples. Sequenced input: tumor tissue. Written as DNA, the CDR3 is TGTGCCAGCAGCTTGGGACTTTATCGGGGGAAAACCTACGAGCAGTACTTC. Translating gives CASSLGLYRGKTYEQYF. The full variable domain, with the rest looked up from reference TRBV5-4 and TRBJ2-7, is ETGVTQSPTHLIKTRGQQVTLRCSSQSGHNTVSWYQQALGQGPQFIFQYYREEENGRGNFPPRFSGLQFPNYSSELNVNALELDDSALYLCASSLGLYRGKTYEQYFGPGTRLTVT.